This T cell receptor beta chain was profiled in a study of blood T cell repertoires in COVID-19. Study as a whole: The United States, Italy and Spain supplied acute and convalescent COVID-19 samples. PBMCs, B-cell-depleted T cells, or T cells provided the cDNA or gDNA that made up the material.

The CDR3 spans 16 residues. Germline assignment: CDR1 LGHNA and CDR2 YSLEER. V shed 3 bases, J shed 5 bases, and the junction held 9 bases outside the gene matches. Original processing notes: Reference gene primer amplification gave estimated nucleated cell counts. TCRdb's copy holds only in-frame clones and misses some; the assay was immunoSEQ multiplex PCR. The V and J calls and clone size were taken over from that table, and D and trimming were inferred from the DNA. The data hold approximately 150,000 clones, with approximately 82% observed a single time. The receptor was isolated from a man aged 65 to 79 who had recovered from COVID-19. The sequenced sample consisted of peripheral blood. The chain uses TRBV4-3 and TRBJ2-2; 7 bases line up with TRBD2. The CDR3 DNA follows: TGCGCCAGCAGCCATTCCGGGGCGGGAGTTACCGGGGAGCTGTTTTTT. This sequence encodes CASSHSGAGVTGELFF.